This TCR beta chain derives from a study of T cell changes during pregnancy in multiple sclerosis. The protocol was immunoSEQ multiplex PCR, while the TCRdb copy is restricted to in-frame clones and leaves out a portion. The sample has some 100,000 clones, 94% seen once. This CDR3 has 13 amino acids. Germline V gene sequence: CDR1 SGHDT, CDR2 YYEEEE. V was shortened by 4 bases and J by 3 bases, with 11 bases between the two germline ends. The TCR comes from a female donor with multiple sclerosis, enrolled in a pregnancy study. Sequencing used peripheral blood, obtained before pregnancy. This chain uses TRBV5-6 with TRBJ2-7, with D possibly TRBD1 on 6 matching bases. CDR3 protein: CASSPTGLYEQYF. As DNA, the CDR3 is TGTGCCAGCAGCCCCACAGGGCTCTACGAGCAGTACTTC. The full variable domain, in which reference TRBV5-6 and TRBJ2-7 provide the parts outside the CDR3, is DAGVTQSPTHLIKTRGQQVTLRCSPKSGHDTVSWYQQALGQGPQFIFQYYEEEERQRGNFPDRFSGHQFPNYSSELNVNALLLGDSALYLCASSPTGLYEQYFGPGTRLTVT.